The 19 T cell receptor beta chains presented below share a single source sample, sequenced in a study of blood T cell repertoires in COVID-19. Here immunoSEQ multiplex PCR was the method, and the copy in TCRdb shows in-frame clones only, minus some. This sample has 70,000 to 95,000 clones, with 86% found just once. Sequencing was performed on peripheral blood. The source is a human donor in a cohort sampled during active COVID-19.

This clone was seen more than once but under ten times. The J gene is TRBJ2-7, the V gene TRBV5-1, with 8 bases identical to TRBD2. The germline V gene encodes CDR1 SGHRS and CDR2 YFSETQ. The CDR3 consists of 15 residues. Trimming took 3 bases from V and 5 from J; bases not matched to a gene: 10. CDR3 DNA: TGCGCCAGCAGCTGGAGTCCCGGGACTAGTAACGAGCAGTACTTC. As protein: CASSWSPGTSNEQYF.

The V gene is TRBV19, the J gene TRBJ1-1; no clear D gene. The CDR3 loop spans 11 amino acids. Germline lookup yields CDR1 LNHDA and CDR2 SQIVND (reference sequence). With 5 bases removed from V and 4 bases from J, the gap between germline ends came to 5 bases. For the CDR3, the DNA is TGTGCCAGTAGTTATCGCACTGAAGCTTTCTTT. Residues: CASSYRTEAFF.

The CDR3 sequence is CASSLGDRDSIYEQYF. Written as DNA, the CDR3 is TGCGCCAGCAGCTTGGGGGACCGGGACAGTATCTACGAGCAGTACTTC. The V call is TRBV5-1, the J call TRBJ2-7, with TRBD1 matching over 7 bases. The CDR3 runs 16 residues. Looked up from germline, CDR1 is SGHRS and CDR2 is YFSETQ. Losses at the gene ends were 0 bases for V and 3 bases for J; bases not matched to a gene: 9.

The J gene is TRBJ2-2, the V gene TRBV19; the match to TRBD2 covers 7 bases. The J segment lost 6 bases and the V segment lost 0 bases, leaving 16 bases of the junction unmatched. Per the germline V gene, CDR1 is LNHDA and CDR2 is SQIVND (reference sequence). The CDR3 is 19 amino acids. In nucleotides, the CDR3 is TGTGCCAGTAGTATAGATCTTGGGGGGGTAGTCGGGTCGTCCGGGGAGCTGTTTTTT. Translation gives CASSIDLGGVVGSSGELFF. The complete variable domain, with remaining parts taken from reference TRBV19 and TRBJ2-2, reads DGGITQSPKYLFRKEGQNVTLSCEQNLNHDAMYWYRQDPGQGLRLIYYSQIVNDFQKGDIAEGYSVSREKKESFPLTVTSAQKNPTAFYLCASSIDLGGVVGSSGELFFGEGSRLTVL.

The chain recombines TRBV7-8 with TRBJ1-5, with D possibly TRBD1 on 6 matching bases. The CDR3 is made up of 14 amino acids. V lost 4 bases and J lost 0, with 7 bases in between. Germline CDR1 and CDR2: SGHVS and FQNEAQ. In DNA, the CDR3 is TGTGCCAGCAGCTCAGGGGTTAGCAATCAGCCCCAGCATTTT. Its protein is CASSSGVSNQPQHF.

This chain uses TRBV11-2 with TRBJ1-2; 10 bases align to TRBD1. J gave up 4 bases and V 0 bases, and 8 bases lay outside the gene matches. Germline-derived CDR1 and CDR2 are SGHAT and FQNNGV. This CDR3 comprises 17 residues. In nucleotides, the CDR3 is TGTGCCAGCAGCTTAGATCGCCGGGGACAGGGGAGCTATGGCTACACCTTC. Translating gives CASSLDRRGQGSYGYTF.

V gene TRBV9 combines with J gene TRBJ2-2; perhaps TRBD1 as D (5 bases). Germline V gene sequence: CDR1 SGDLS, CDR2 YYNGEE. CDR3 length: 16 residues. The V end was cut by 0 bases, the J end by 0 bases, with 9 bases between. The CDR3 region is CASSVGRTPNTGELFF. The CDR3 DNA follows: TGTGCCAGCAGCGTAGGAAGGACACCGAACACCGGGGAGCTGTTTTTT.

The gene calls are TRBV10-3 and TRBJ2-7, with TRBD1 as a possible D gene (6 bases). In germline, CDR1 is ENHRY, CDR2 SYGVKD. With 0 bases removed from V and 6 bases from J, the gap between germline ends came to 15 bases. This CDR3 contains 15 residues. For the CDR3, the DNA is TGTGCCATCAGTGAGTCGGCAGGGGCTTACGGCGAGCAGTACTTC. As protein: CAISESAGAYGEQYF.

The CDR3 loop is CASSVVSSSYNEQFF. In DNA, the CDR3 is TGTGCCAGCAGCGTAGTCTCGAGCTCCTACAATGAGCAGTTCTTC. The chain carries TRBV9 and TRBJ2-1, with D unclear. The CDR3 is 15 residues long. CDR1 is SGDLS, CDR2 YYNGEE, per germline. V shed 0 bases and J shed 0 bases, with 7 bases lying between them.

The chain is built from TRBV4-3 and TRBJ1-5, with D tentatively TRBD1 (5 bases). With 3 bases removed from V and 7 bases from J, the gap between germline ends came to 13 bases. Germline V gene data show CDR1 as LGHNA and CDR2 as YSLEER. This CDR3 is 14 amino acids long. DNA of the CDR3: TGCGCCAGCAGCCAGAAAAGGGGTAGCCAGCCCCAGCATTTT. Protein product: CASSQKRGSQPQHF.

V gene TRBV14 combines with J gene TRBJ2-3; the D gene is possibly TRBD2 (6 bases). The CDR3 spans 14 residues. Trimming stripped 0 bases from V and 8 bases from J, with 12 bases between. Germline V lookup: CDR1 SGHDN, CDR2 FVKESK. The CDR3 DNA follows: TGTGCCAGCAGCCAAGAATTCCAGGGAGGTACGCAGTATTTT. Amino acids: CASSQEFQGGTQYF.

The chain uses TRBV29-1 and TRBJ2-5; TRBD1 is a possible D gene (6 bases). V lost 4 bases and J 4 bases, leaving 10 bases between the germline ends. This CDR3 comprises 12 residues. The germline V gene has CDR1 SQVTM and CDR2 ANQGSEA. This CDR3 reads CSVVQGVETQYF. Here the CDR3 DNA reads TGCAGCGTTGTACAGGGAGTAGAGACCCAGTACTTC.

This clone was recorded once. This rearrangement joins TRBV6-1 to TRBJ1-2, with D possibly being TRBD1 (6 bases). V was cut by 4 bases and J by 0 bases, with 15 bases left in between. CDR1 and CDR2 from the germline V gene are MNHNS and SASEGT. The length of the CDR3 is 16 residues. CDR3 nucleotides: TGTGCCAGCAGTGCAATCGGGACAACCTCTAACTATGGCTACACCTTC. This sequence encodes CASSAIGTTSNYGYTF.

The DNA for the CDR3 is TGCAGTGCTAGTGCCGTGGAGGGAAAGATAAAACCCTACGAGCAGTACTTC. It encodes CSASAVEGKIKPYEQYF. The V call is TRBV20-1, the J call TRBJ2-7; D perhaps matches TRBD2 (6 bases). CDR1 and CDR2 (germline): DFQATT, SNEGSKA (reference sequence). CDR3 length: 17 residues. V lost 3 bases, J lost 2 bases, and 23 bases lay in between.

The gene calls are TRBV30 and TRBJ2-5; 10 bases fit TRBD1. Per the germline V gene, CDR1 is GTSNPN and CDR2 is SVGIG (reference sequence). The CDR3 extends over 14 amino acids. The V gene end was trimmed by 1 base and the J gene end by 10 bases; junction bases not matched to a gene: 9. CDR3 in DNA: TGTGCCTGGAGTGCCGGGACAGGGGCAAGGGACCAGTACTTC. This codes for CAWSAGTGARDQYF.

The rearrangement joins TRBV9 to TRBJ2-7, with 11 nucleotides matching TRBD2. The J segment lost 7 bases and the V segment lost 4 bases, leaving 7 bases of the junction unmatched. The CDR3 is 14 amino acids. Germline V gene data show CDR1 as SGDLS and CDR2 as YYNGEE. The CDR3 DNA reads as TGTGCCAGCAGCTCTACTAGCGGGAGTACGGAGCAGTACTTC. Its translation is CASSSTSGSTEQYF.

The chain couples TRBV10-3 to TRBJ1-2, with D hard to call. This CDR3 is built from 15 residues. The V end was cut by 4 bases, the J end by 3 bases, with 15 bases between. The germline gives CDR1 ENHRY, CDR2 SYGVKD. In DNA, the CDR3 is TGTGCCATCAGTGCGTACGAAGTAGTTGACTATGGCTACACCTTC. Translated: CAISAYEVVDYGYTF.

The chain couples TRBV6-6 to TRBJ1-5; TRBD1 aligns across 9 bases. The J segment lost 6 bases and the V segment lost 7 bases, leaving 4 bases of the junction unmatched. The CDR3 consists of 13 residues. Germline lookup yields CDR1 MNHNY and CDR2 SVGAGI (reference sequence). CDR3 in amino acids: CASNGQGSQPQHF. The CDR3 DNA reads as TGTGCCAGCAACGGACAGGGGTCTCAGCCCCAGCATTTT.

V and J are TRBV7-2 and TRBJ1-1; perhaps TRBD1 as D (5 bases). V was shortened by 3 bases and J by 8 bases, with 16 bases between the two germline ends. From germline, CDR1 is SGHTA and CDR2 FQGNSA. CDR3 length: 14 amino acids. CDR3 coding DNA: TGTGCCAGCAGCTTTAGGGGTCACCCCGTCGAAGCTTTCTTT. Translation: CASSFRGHPVEAFF.